Listed here are 23 T cell receptor beta chains from one sample, sequenced in a study of technical replicates of blood from a few donors. The protocol was immunoSEQ multiplex PCR, while the TCRdb copy is restricted to in-frame clones and leaves out a portion. This table holds about 84,000 clones, 97% found once. The sequenced sample consisted of T cells isolated from PBMCs. The source of these receptors is a human donor in good health.

The V call is TRBV11-2, the J call TRBJ2-1, with 10 positions matching TRBD2. Germline CDR1 and CDR2: SGHAT and FQNNGV. This CDR3 comprises 16 residues. V was clipped by 2 bases and J by 5 bases; unmatched bases: 6. CDR3 loop: CASSLKFLAGDNEQFF. CDR3 coding DNA: TGTGCCAGCAGCTTAAAATTCCTAGCGGGGGACAATGAGCAGTTCTTC.

The rearrangement uses TRBV7-6 and TRBJ2-7, with a tentative D call TRBD1 (6 bases). From germline, CDR1 is SGHVS and CDR2 FNYEAQ. The CDR3 loop spans 17 amino acids. The V and J ends lost 0 bases and 2 bases respectively, with 17 bases between them. The CDR3 loop reads CASSLASSRDTTYEQYF. The CDR3 DNA follows: TGTGCCAGCAGCTTAGCGTCTTCCAGGGACACAACCTACGAGCAGTACTTC.

The sample holds one count of this clone. V gene TRBV10-2 combines with J gene TRBJ2-7; 8 positions match TRBD2. The germline V gene has CDR1 WSHSY and CDR2 SAAADI. The CDR3 sequence is 18 residues long. Losses at the gene ends were 7 bases for V and 0 bases for J; bases not matched to a gene: 17. The CDR3 DNA sequence: TGCGCCAGCATGAAAGGGGGACTAGACCCGTCCAGCTCCTACGAGCAGTACTTC. It yields the protein CASMKGGLDPSSSYEQYF.

This clone is a singleton in its sample. The CDR3 coding sequence is TGTGCCAGCAGCCCCTTCGCCCAGCGACCATCCACAGATACGCAGTATTTT. Translating it yields CASSPFAQRPSTDTQYF. This chain joins TRBV7-3 and TRBJ2-3; D not certain. The CDR3 extends over 17 amino acids. V lost 5 bases to trimming and J lost 2 bases, with 20 bases between them. CDR1 and CDR2 from the germline V gene are SGHTA and FQGTGA.

This clone was seen more than once but under ten times. The V call is TRBV9, the J call TRBJ2-2; 7 bases line up with TRBD1. The CDR3 has 14 residues. Per germline, CDR1 SGDLS and CDR2 YYNGEE. The ends lost 10 bases at V and 4 bases at J; junction bases unmatched: 10. The CDR3 coding sequence is TGTGCCGCCTCCCAGGGGGTGAGCACCGGGGAGCTGTTTTTT. Its protein is CAASQGVSTGELFF.

The V call is TRBV11-3, the J call TRBJ2-1, with 9 bases matching TRBD1. The trim removed 6 bases at V and 5 bases at J, leaving 2 bases unmatched. CDR1 SGHNT and CDR2 YENEEA come from the germline V gene. The CDR3 is 13 residues long. In DNA, the CDR3 is TGTGCCAGCAGGCGGACAGGGGACAATGAGCAGTTCTTC. It translates to CASRRTGDNEQFF.

V and J are TRBV27 and TRBJ1-6, with TRBD1 matching 7 bases. Germline trimming cut 4 bases from V and 6 bases from J; bases unmatched to any gene: 3. The CDR3 contains 14 residues. CDR1 MNHEY and CDR2 SMNVEV come from the germline V gene (reference sequence). CDR3 in amino acids: CASSYRGINSPLHF. The CDR3 DNA follows: TGTGCCAGCAGTTACAGGGGAATTAATTCACCCCTCCACTTT.

This clone was observed a single time. This chain links TRBV28 with TRBJ1-2, with D unresolved. CDR1 and CDR2 (germline): MDHEN, SYDVKM. V gave up 5 bases and J gave up 5 bases, with 15 bases separating them. This CDR3 spans 14 amino acids. The CDR3 nucleotides read TGTGCCAGCAGTGCCGGTATTGGAGGTTATGGCTACACCTTC. Amino acid sequence: CASSAGIGGYGYTF.

The V and J genes are TRBV18 and TRBJ2-7; TRBD1 matches at 7 bases. The length of the CDR3 is 14 residues. Trimming at V came to 6 bases and at J to 3 bases, leaving 8 bases not matched to a gene. Germline V gives CDR1 KGHSH, CDR2 LQKENI. DNA of the CDR3: TGTGCCAGCTCGGGAGACAGGGCAGGCTACGAGCAGTACTTC. Its protein is CASSGDRAGYEQYF.

The chain joins TRBV28 to TRBJ2-7, with D possibly TRBD2 on 6 matching bases. V shed 3 bases and J shed 2 bases, with 8 bases lying between them. CDR1 and CDR2 (germline): MDHEN, SYDVKM. The CDR3 has 13 amino acids. CDR3 protein: CASSFPGAYEQYF. The CDR3 nucleotides are TGTGCCAGCAGTTTTCCGGGGGCCTACGAGCAGTACTTC.

The chain combines TRBV2 with TRBJ2-7; the D gene is possibly TRBD2 (6 bases). Germline loops: CDR1 SNHLY, CDR2 FYNNEI. CDR3 size: 15 residues. V was shortened by 7 bases and J by 9 bases, with 25 bases between the two germline ends. CDR3 bases: TGTGCCAGCACACCGGAGGGTGGAGGGGCATATGGGCAGTACTTC. Its protein is CASTPEGGGAYGQYF.

The rearrangement joins TRBV5-1 to TRBJ1-2, with a weak D call TRBD1 (5 bases). Germline CDR1 and CDR2: SGHRS and YFSETQ. This CDR3 region has 15 residues. V lost 0 bases and J 7 bases, leaving 16 bases between the germline ends. The CDR3 sequence: CASSLGQGAGLGYTF. CDR3 sequence (DNA): TGCGCCAGCAGCTTGGGCCAGGGCGCCGGTCTTGGCTACACCTTC.

This rearrangement joins TRBV29-1 to TRBJ1-1; D gene ambiguous. V lost 4 bases to trimming and J lost 8 bases, with 14 bases between them. CDR1 is SQVTM and CDR2 is ANQGSEA in the germline V gene. This CDR3 comprises 12 residues. CDR3 nucleotides: TGCAGCGTTGCATTAGGGAGGGTCGAAGCTTTCTTT. Amino acid sequence: CSVALGRVEAFF.

The chain is built from TRBV6-1 and TRBJ1-5; 8 bases are a match to TRBD1. Germline loops: CDR1 MNHNS, CDR2 SASEGT. V was pared by 6 bases and J by 3 bases, with 1 base of the junction left unmatched. The CDR3 is 13 amino acids. The chain's CDR3 is CASRGQVNQPQHF. The CDR3, as DNA: TGTGCCAGCAGGGGACAGGTCAATCAGCCCCAGCATTTT.

The chain employs TRBV12-5 and TRBJ2-2, with TRBD1 matching over 7 bases. V lost 0 bases, J lost 2 bases, and 6 bases stayed unmatched. CDR3 length equals 17 residues. Germline CDR1 LGHNT, CDR2 FRNRAP. CDR3 sequence reads: CASGLVPTGRNTGELFF. CDR3 bases: TGTGCTAGTGGTTTGGTTCCGACAGGGAGAAACACCGGGGAGCTGTTTTTT.

The V call is TRBV7-9, the J call TRBJ1-3; D is unclear. The CDR3 runs to 14 residues. Germline V gives CDR1 SEHNR, CDR2 FQNEAQ (reference sequence). The CDR3 DNA reads TGTGCAATTCTCCTTCCGGAGCCTGGAAACACCATATATTTT. It codes for CAILLPEPGNTIYF.

V gene TRBV7-9 combines with J gene TRBJ2-7; unclear D gene. The ends were cut back, 6 bases at V and 0 bases at J, with 6 bases in the middle. The germline V gene encodes CDR1 SEHNR and CDR2 FQNEAQ (reference sequence). This CDR3 comprises 12 residues. CDR3 DNA sequence: TGTGCCAGCAGTGGCCTCTCCTACGAGCAGTACTTC. Translating it yields CASSGLSYEQYF. The full variable domain, in which reference TRBV7-9 and TRBJ2-7 provide the parts outside the CDR3, is DTGVSQNPRHKITKRGQNVTFRCDPISEHNRLYWYRQTLGQGPEFLTYFQNEAQLEKSRLLSDRFSAERPKGSFSTLEIQRTEQGDSAMYLCASSGLSYEQYFGPGTRLTVT.

This chain connects TRBV30 to TRBJ1-5, with D hard to call. The V end was cut by 0 bases, the J end by 5 bases, with 8 bases between. The CDR3 spans 13 residues. Germline assignment: CDR1 GTSNPN and CDR2 SVGIG (reference sequence). The CDR3 sequence: CAWSVQADQPQHF. The CDR3 DNA reads TGTGCCTGGAGTGTTCAGGCCGATCAGCCCCAGCATTTT. Full variable domain (remainder filled in from reference TRBV30 and TRBJ1-5): SQTIHQWPATLVQPVGSPLSLECTVEGTSNPNLYWYRQAAGRGLQLLFYSVGIGQISSEVPQNLSASRPQDRQFILSSKKLLLSDSGFYLCAWSVQADQPQHFGDGTRLSIL.

J is TRBJ1-2 and V is TRBV25-1, with 7 bases identical to TRBD1. The CDR3 has 17 residues. V lost 5 bases, J lost 0 bases, and 12 bases stayed unmatched. The germline CDR1 and CDR2 sequences are MGHDK and SYGVNS. For the CDR3, the DNA is TGTGCCAGCAGTACCCTGGGGAAGGGGGCGACTAACTATGGCTACACCTTC. Its translation: CASSTLGKGATNYGYTF.

This chain links TRBV5-4 with TRBJ1-2; no clear D. Germline assignment: CDR1 SGHNT and CDR2 YYREEE (reference sequence). The length of the CDR3 is 13 residues. V lost 4 bases and J 4 bases, leaving 11 bases between the germline ends. The DNA for the CDR3 is TGTGCCAGCAGCCTGGCGGTATCCTATGGCTACACCTTC. This gives the protein CASSLAVSYGYTF.

The gene calls are TRBV6-5 and TRBJ2-7; TRBD2 matches 7 bases. Germline V lookup: CDR1 MNHEY, CDR2 SVGAGI. There are 13 residues in the CDR3. The V segment lost 4 bases and the J segment 3 bases; nucleotides outside the gene matches: 3. Written as DNA, the CDR3 is TGTGCCAGCAGTTCGGCTAGCGGCTACGAGCAGTACTTC. The encoded protein is CASSSASGYEQYF.

This chain connects TRBV27 to TRBJ1-3; D ambiguous. Germline V gene sequence: CDR1 MNHEY, CDR2 SMNVEV (reference sequence). This CDR3 comprises 16 residues. Trimming pared 3 bases from V and 3 bases from J, leaving 15 bases between. CDR3 coding DNA: TGTGCCAGCAGTTTTTGGCCCGGAGGCCTTGGAAACACCATATATTTT. This gives the protein CASSFWPGGLGNTIYF.

DNA of the CDR3: TGTGCCAGCAGCTCAACAGCAGATACGCAGTATTTT. It specifies CASSSTADTQYF. This chain joins TRBV7-9 and TRBJ2-3; D is unclear. Looked up from germline, CDR1 is SEHNR and CDR2 is FQNEAQ (reference sequence). The CDR3 loop spans 12 amino acids. The germline V and J ends were trimmed by 4 bases and 4 bases, with 6 bases remaining between them. The full variable domain, rest sourced from reference TRBV7-9 and TRBJ2-3, is DTGVSQNPRHKITKRGQNVTFRCDPISEHNRLYWYRQTLGQGPEFLTYFQNEAQLEKSRLLSDRFSAERPKGSFSTLEIQRTEQGDSAMYLCASSSTADTQYFGPGTRLTVL.